The 5 T cell receptor beta chains presented below share a single source sample, sequenced in a study of somatic mutations in cytotoxic T cells in rheumatoid arthritis. Sequencing used immunoSEQ multiplex PCR; TCRdb keeps in-frame clones, though not all of them. Altogether a few thousand clones are present, more than 60% being singletons, with the ten largest covering around two fifths. The sequencing sample was made of CD8+ T cells sorted from blood. The receptors stem from a man in his 70s with rheumatoid arthritis.

The chain joins TRBV28 to TRBJ2-1; 9 bases line up with TRBD2. Looked up from germline, CDR1 is MDHEN and CDR2 is SYDVKM. This CDR3 comprises 16 residues. Germline trimming cut 3 bases from V and 5 bases from J; bases unmatched to any gene: 8. CDR3 coding DNA: TGTGCCAGCAGTTTTTCAGGGAGACTAGCGGACAATGAGCAGTTCTTC. Translated: CASSFSGRLADNEQFF.

The V and J genes are TRBV5-4 and TRBJ1-2; no clear D gene. Trimming shortened V by 4 bases and J by 5 bases, and 15 bases separated the two germline ends. There are 14 residues in the CDR3. The germline CDR1 and CDR2 sequences are SGHNT and YYREEE (reference sequence). CDR3 nucleotides: TGTGCCAGCAGCCCTGCCTTGGAGGCATATGGCTACACCTTC. Its protein is CASSPALEAYGYTF.

The V gene is TRBV28, the J gene TRBJ2-5; tentative D call: TRBD2 (5 bases). Germline CDR1 and CDR2: MDHEN and SYDVKM. This CDR3 region has 17 residues. Trimming left V 3 bases short and J 0 bases short, with 17 bases between. The CDR3 nucleotides read TGTGCCAGCAGTTTGCCCACAAACCCGGGATACCAAGAGACCCAGTACTTC. It specifies CASSLPTNPGYQETQYF.

This clone was observed a handful of times. The chain carries TRBV4-2 and TRBJ1-1; D ambiguous. The CDR3 consists of 14 residues. The V gene lost 1 base and the J gene lost 4 bases, with 10 bases spanning the gap. The V gene's germline CDR1 is LGHNA and CDR2 YNFKEQ. The DNA of the CDR3 is TGTGCCAGCAGCCAAGTAAGGCGGGGCACTGAAGCTTTCTTT. Protein: CASSQVRRGTEAFF.

DNA for the CDR3: TGTGCCAGCAGTTTCGGGGACTACTACGAGCAGTACTTC. This encodes CASSFGDYYEQYF. The rearrangement links TRBV27 to TRBJ2-7; 7 nucleotides line up with TRBD2. Germline V gene data show CDR1 as MNHEY and CDR2 as SMNVEV (reference sequence). This CDR3 contains 13 residues. V was clipped by 3 bases and J by 3 bases; unmatched bases: 2.